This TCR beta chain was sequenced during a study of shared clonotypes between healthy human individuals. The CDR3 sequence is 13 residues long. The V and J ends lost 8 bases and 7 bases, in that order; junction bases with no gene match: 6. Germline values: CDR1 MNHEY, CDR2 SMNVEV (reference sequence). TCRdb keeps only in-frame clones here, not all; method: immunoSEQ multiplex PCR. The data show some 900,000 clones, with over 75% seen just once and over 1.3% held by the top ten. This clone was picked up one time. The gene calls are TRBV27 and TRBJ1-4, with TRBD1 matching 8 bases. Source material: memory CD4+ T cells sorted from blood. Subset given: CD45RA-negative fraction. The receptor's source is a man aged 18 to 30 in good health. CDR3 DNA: TGTGCCAGCCTCGACAGGGGCAGTGAAAAACTGTTTTTT. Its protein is CASLDRGSEKLFF.